Listed below are T cell receptor beta chains from one sample, sequenced in a study of blood T cell repertoires in COVID-19. Using immunoSEQ multiplex PCR, the repertoire was profiled, and TCRdb retains in-frame clones only, with some absent. Of about 41,000 clones listed, approximately 80% are singletons. The sample taken for sequencing was peripheral blood. These receptors were obtained from a woman aged 60 to 75 with acute or convalescent COVID-19. CDR3s include the opening cysteine and the closing phenylalanine or tryptophan. A D gene is named only where the DNA matches it firmly. Only some rows state a clone size, as once, few, many or a class for expanded clones.

abundance	d_gene	j_gene	v_gene	CDR3nt	CDR3aa
-	-	TRBJ1-5	TRBV19	TGTGCCAGTAGTCCACCCCTCCGCAGTGGCCGTATCAATCAGCCCCAGCATTTT	CASSPPLRSGRINQPQHF
-	TRBD1	TRBJ1-3	TRBV7-8	TGTGCCAGCAGCCTCCGGACAGGAAACTTTGGAAACACCATATATTTT	CASSLRTGNFGNTIYF
-	-	TRBJ2-2	TRBV5-1	TGCGCCAGCGAGCTGGGCGACCGGTTCACCGGGGAGCTGTTTTTT	CASELGDRFTGELFF
-	TRBD1	TRBJ1-1	TRBV5-1	TGCGCCAGCAGCCGGGCGACAGGGGGCACGATGAACACTGAAGCTTTCTTT	CASSRATGGTMNTEAFF
-	TRBD1	TRBJ1-4	TRBV10-2	TGCGCCAGCAGTGAAAACAGGGGAACTAATGAAAAACTGTTTTTT	CASSENRGTNEKLFF
-	TRBD1	TRBJ1-2	TRBV5-1	TGCGCCAGCAGACTTGACAGGGAGTATGGCTACACCTTC	CASRLDREYGYTF
-	-	TRBJ1-3	TRBV4-1	TGCGCCAGCAGCCAAGATGTCGGGGTCTCTGGAAACACCATATATTTT	CASSQDVGVSGNTIYF
-	TRBD2	TRBJ2-1	TRBV3-1/TRBV3-2	TGTGCCAGCAGCCCCCGACTCGGTCCGGGACTAGCGGGAGGGCCGGGGAACAATGAGCAGTTCTTC	CASSPRLGPGLAGGPGNNEQFF
-	TRBD1	TRBJ1-5	TRBV10-3	TGTGCCATCAGTCGACAGGGGGAAATCAATCAGCCCCAGCATTTT	CAISRQGEINQPQHF
-	TRBD1	TRBJ1-2	TRBV28	TGTGCCAGCAGTGGCTCGACAGGGGGTCTCTATGGCTACACCTTC	CASSGSTGGLYGYTF
few	TRBD2	TRBJ2-7	TRBV29-1	TGCAGCGTTGCCTTCACTAGCGGGGGTTACGAGCAGTACTTC	CSVAFTSGGYEQYF
-	-	TRBJ1-4	TRBV5-1	TGCGCCAGCAGCTTGACAGGGCCTAATGAAAAACTGTTTTTT	CASSLTGPNEKLFF
once	-	TRBJ1-1	TRBV6-6	TGTGCCAGCAGCGTCCAGGGTTTTGAAGCTTTCTTT	CASSVQGFEAFF
once	-	TRBJ2-1	TRBV9	TGTGCCAGCAAGCGGGTCACTGATGAGCAGTTCTTC	CASKRVTDEQFF
-	-	TRBJ1-1	TRBV7-2	TGTGCCAGCAGCTTAGGGGTTGGCGGATTTGAAGCTTTCTTT	CASSLGVGGFEAFF
-	TRBD2	TRBJ2-1	TRBV9	TGTGCCAGCAGCGACAGACTAGCGGGGGGGCATTACAATGAGCAGTTCTTC	CASSDRLAGGHYNEQFF
-	-	TRBJ2-4	TRBV18	TGTGCCAGCTCACGTATTGAGGGTCCAGCCAAAAACATTCAGTACTTC	CASSRIEGPAKNIQYF
-	-	TRBJ1-2	TRBV4-1	TGCGCCAGCAGCCAAGAATACGGGTTAGGCTACACCTTC	CASSQEYGLGYTF
-	-	TRBJ2-1	TRBV5-1	TGCGCCAGCAGCTTGGAACGTCGGGGGTTCTCCTACAATGAGCAGTTCTTC	CASSLERRGFSYNEQFF
-	TRBD1	TRBJ2-3	TRBV20-1	TGCAGTGCTAGTCGGGGACAGGTCACAGATACGCAGTATTTT	CSASRGQVTDTQYF
-	TRBD1	TRBJ1-1	TRBV5-5	TGTGCCAGCAGCTTTGATACCCGACAGGGAACGAAGAGGACTGAAGCTTTCTTT	CASSFDTRQGTKRTEAFF
-	TRBD1	TRBJ1-3	TRBV14	TGTGCCAGCATGGGACAGGGGTTTGGAAACACCATATATTTT	CASMGQGFGNTIYF
-	TRBD1	TRBJ1-6	TRBV28	TGTGCCAGCAGTAAAGGGACAGGGGGGAGTTCACCCCTCCACTTT	CASSKGTGGSSPLHF
few	-	TRBJ1-5	TRBV15	TGTGCCACCAGCGCGGACAAGGGGGTCAATCAGCCCCAGCATTTT	CATSADKGVNQPQHF
-	TRBD1	TRBJ1-5	TRBV28	TGTGCCAGCAGTCCCCAGGACAGGAGCAATCAGCCCCAGCATTTT	CASSPQDRSNQPQHF
-	TRBD2	TRBJ2-2	TRBV5-6	TGTGCCAGCAGCTGGATAGCGGGGGGTACCGGGGAGCTGTTTTTT	CASSWIAGGTGELFF
-	-	TRBJ1-3	TRBV28	TGTGCCAGCAGTTTTCAGGGGTCTTTTGCCATATATTTT	CASSFQGSFAIYF
-	-	TRBJ1-6	TRBV28	TGTGCCAGCAGTCGCAGGGGAGTCGATTCACCCCTCCACTTT	CASSRRGVDSPLHF
-	TRBD1	TRBJ1-1	TRBV2	TGTGCCAGTTACCGGGACAGGGGGCGCGAAGCTTTCTTT	CASYRDRGREAFF
-	-	TRBJ1-3	TRBV5-6	TGTGCCAGCAGCTGGCGGACACCCCGCTCTGGAAACACCATATATTTT	CASSWRTPRSGNTIYF
few	TRBD2	TRBJ2-3	TRBV24-1	TGTGCCACCAGCTACGGGGGGGGCACAGATACGCAGTATTTT	CATSYGGGTDTQYF
-	-	TRBJ1-6	TRBV19	TGTGCCAGTAGTCAGAGGGCTAATTCACCCCTCCACTTT	CASSQRANSPLHF
-	TRBD1	TRBJ1-2	TRBV3-1/TRBV3-2	TGTGCCAGCAGCCCGACAGGGGACGGCTACACCTTC	CASSPTGDGYTF